Listed below are T cell receptor beta chains from one sample, sequenced in a study of early T cells in non-severe SARS-CoV-2 infection. One entry per CDR3 protein, called by TCRdb with MiXCR from the 5' RACE reads. The repertoire includes tens of thousands of distinct CDR3 sequences, about an eighth of them detected once, and 3% sits in the top ten. The sequencing input was whole blood. The source is an adult who was a healthcare worker with PCR-confirmed SARS-CoV-2 infection or an uninfected control (not recorded which). CDR3s include the opening cysteine and the closing phenylalanine or tryptophan. The order of the fields is V gene, J gene, D gene, clone size, CDR3 protein, CDR3 DNA. D genes are given only for firm matches. Size values are once, few and many counts, or a class for expanded clones, and some rows have none.

V gene: TRBV29-1; J gene: TRBJ2-5; D gene: NA; clone size: few; CDR3 protein: CSVETPGHNQETQYF; CDR3 DNA: TGCAGCGTTGAGACTCCGGGACACAACCAAGAGACCCAGTACTTC
V gene: TRBV21-1; J gene: TRBJ1-6; D gene: NA; clone size: many; CDR3 protein: CASVRGSPLHF; CDR3 DNA: TGTGCCAGCGTCAGGGGTTCACCCCTCCACTTT
V gene: TRBV18; J gene: TRBJ2-3; D gene: NA; clone size: few; CDR3 protein: CASSPEGGTDTQYF; CDR3 DNA: TGTGCCAGCTCACCCGAAGGGGGCACAGATACGCAGTATTTT
V gene: TRBV30; J gene: TRBJ2-3; D gene: NA; clone size: once; CDR3 protein: CAWSPGPDTQYF; CDR3 DNA: TGTGCCTGGAGTCCGGGCCCAGATACGCAGTATTTT
V gene: TRBV12-3/TRBV12-4; J gene: TRBJ1-1; D gene: NA; clone size: NA; CDR3 protein: CASTWGGLNTEAFF; CDR3 DNA: TGTGCCAGCACCTGGGGGGGCTTGAACACTGAAGCTTTCTTT
V gene: TRBV4-1; J gene: TRBJ2-2; D gene: NA; clone size: NA; CDR3 protein: CASRTGLVANTGELFF; CDR3 DNA: TGCGCCAGCAGAACGGGCTTGGTGGCGAACACCGGGGAGCTGTTTTTT
V gene: TRBV19; J gene: TRBJ2-2; D gene: NA; clone size: few; CDR3 protein: CASISWEPNTGELFF; CDR3 DNA: TGTGCCAGTATCTCTTGGGAACCGAACACCGGGGAGCTGTTTTTT
V gene: TRBV7-8; J gene: TRBJ1-5; D gene: NA; clone size: few; CDR3 protein: CASTNYSNQPQHF; CDR3 DNA: TGTGCCAGCACCAATTATAGCAATCAGCCCCAGCATTTT
V gene: TRBV11-2; J gene: TRBJ2-5; D gene: NA; clone size: many; CDR3 protein: CASSLSSGLGETQYF; CDR3 DNA: TGTGCCAGCAGCTTATCGTCAGGGCTGGGAGAGACCCAGTACTTC
V gene: TRBV4-2; J gene: TRBJ2-1; D gene: TRBD2; clone size: many; CDR3 protein: CASQGTSGKGSYNEQFF; CDR3 DNA: TGTGCCAGCCAAGGGACTAGCGGGAAAGGGTCCTACAATGAGCAGTTCTTC
V gene: TRBV12-3/TRBV12-4; J gene: TRBJ1-5; D gene: NA; clone size: many; CDR3 protein: CASSLDGDQPQHF; CDR3 DNA: TGTGCCAGCAGCCTGGACGGGGATCAGCCCCAGCATTTT
V gene: TRBV11-3; J gene: TRBJ2-7; D gene: NA; clone size: NA; CDR3 protein: CASSLVPGGEQYF; CDR3 DNA: TGTGCCAGCAGCTTAGTTCCGGGTGGCGAGCAGTACTTC
V gene: TRBV7-9; J gene: TRBJ1-1; D gene: TRBD1; clone size: NA; CDR3 protein: CASSLGQGVNTEAFF; CDR3 DNA: TGTGCCAGCAGCTTAGGACAGGGGGTGAACACTGAAGCTTTCTTT
V gene: TRBV5-1; J gene: TRBJ2-1; D gene: NA; clone size: NA; CDR3 protein: CASASYGGPNNEQFF; CDR3 DNA: TGCGCCAGCGCCAGCTACGGGGGCCCCAACAATGAGCAGTTCTTC
V gene: TRBV7-9; J gene: TRBJ1-1; D gene: TRBD1; clone size: few; CDR3 protein: CASSFSGGRNTEAFF; CDR3 DNA: TGTGCCAGCAGCTTCTCAGGGGGCCGAAACACTGAAGCTTTCTTT
V gene: TRBV5-6; J gene: TRBJ1-2; D gene: TRBD1; clone size: few; CDR3 protein: CASSLWDSYNYGYTF; CDR3 DNA: TGTGCCAGCAGCTTGTGGGACAGCTATAACTATGGCTACACCTTC
V gene: TRBV5-5; J gene: TRBJ2-7; D gene: NA; clone size: few; CDR3 protein: CASSSLQGTYEQYF; CDR3 DNA: TGTGCCAGCAGCTCCTTACAGGGAACCTACGAGCAGTACTTC
V gene: TRBV6-6; J gene: TRBJ2-7; D gene: NA; clone size: few; CDR3 protein: CASSYRPRDQQYF; CDR3 DNA: TGTGCCAGCAGTTACCGGCCCCGTGATCAGCAGTACTTC
V gene: TRBV4-1; J gene: TRBJ2-7; D gene: NA; clone size: NA; CDR3 protein: CASSHMAGRKSYEQYF; CDR3 DNA: TGCGCCAGCAGCCATATGGCGGGACGCAAATCCTACGAGCAGTACTTC
V gene: TRBV4-2; J gene: TRBJ2-3; D gene: TRBD2; clone size: many; CDR3 protein: CASSQEDGLGLAGEADTQYF; CDR3 DNA: TGTGCCAGCAGCCAAGAAGATGGGCTGGGACTAGCGGGAGAAGCAGATACGCAGTATTTT
V gene: TRBV12-3/TRBV12-4; J gene: TRBJ2-5; D gene: NA; clone size: few; CDR3 protein: CASSLLRAQETQYF; CDR3 DNA: TGTGCCAGCAGTTTGTTAAGGGCCCAAGAGACCCAGTACTTC
V gene: TRBV20-1; J gene: TRBJ1-2; D gene: TRBD1; clone size: many; CDR3 protein: CSATGGASNYGYTF; CDR3 DNA: TGCAGTGCGACAGGGGGCGCATCAAACTATGGCTACACCTTC
V gene: TRBV29-1; J gene: TRBJ2-3; D gene: NA; clone size: many; CDR3 protein: CSIWDGSWTDTQYF; CDR3 DNA: TGCAGCATCTGGGATGGGAGTTGGACAGATACGCAGTATTTT
V gene: TRBV5-1; J gene: TRBJ2-7; D gene: TRBD1; clone size: few; CDR3 protein: CASSLGQALTYEQYF; CDR3 DNA: TGCGCCAGCAGCCTTGGACAGGCTTTAACCTACGAGCAGTACTTC
V gene: TRBV7-9; J gene: TRBJ1-1; D gene: NA; clone size: few; CDR3 protein: CASSYTILPMNTEAFF; CDR3 DNA: TGTGCCAGCAGCTACACTATTCTCCCCATGAACACTGAAGCTTTCTTT
V gene: TRBV9; J gene: TRBJ2-3; D gene: TRBD2; clone size: NA; CDR3 protein: CASSVRSGGLSSTDTQYF; CDR3 DNA: TGTGCCAGCAGCGTAAGGAGCGGGGGGCTTTCTAGCACAGATACGCAGTATTTT
V gene: TRBV24-1; J gene: TRBJ2-3; D gene: TRBD2; clone size: many; CDR3 protein: CATSDSGLAGDRTDTQYF; CDR3 DNA: TGTGCCACCAGTGATTCAGGACTAGCGGGGGACCGCACAGATACGCAGTATTTT